Sequencing of this TCR beta chain was carried out in a study of control samples from healthy donors and cancer patients (dated by TCRdb to the early 2020s). Library preparation used the immunoSEQ multiplex PCR assay. TCRdb limited this immuneACCESS table to in-frame rearrangements with V and J called. A share of clones is missing; checked studies link under half to unresolved V genes, and the rest is unexplained. This sample comprises 150,000 or so clones, 90% to 95% of them detected only once. Approximately 5.7% of the sample is taken by the ten largest. Reading from cysteine to phenylalanine, the CDR3 counts 13 amino acids. Just CDR3 DNA is preserved here, 39 bases in frame from base 1. At the junction V is shortened by 6 bases and J by 8 bases; bases outside the gene matches: 8. As encoded in the germline V gene, CDR1 is KGHSH while CDR2 is LQKENI. In regard to this clone: Its binding antigen is unknown. The record has no base qualities; no much larger clone is one base away.

The sequence links TRBV18 to TRBJ1-2; TRBD1 aligns with 8 central bases. This clonotype was sampled from a man aged 35 to 55 in good health. The material sequenced was blood. The DNA sequence follows: TGTGCCAGCTCTCCCGGACAGGGTTGGGGCTACACCTTC. The translation is CASSPGQGWGYTF.